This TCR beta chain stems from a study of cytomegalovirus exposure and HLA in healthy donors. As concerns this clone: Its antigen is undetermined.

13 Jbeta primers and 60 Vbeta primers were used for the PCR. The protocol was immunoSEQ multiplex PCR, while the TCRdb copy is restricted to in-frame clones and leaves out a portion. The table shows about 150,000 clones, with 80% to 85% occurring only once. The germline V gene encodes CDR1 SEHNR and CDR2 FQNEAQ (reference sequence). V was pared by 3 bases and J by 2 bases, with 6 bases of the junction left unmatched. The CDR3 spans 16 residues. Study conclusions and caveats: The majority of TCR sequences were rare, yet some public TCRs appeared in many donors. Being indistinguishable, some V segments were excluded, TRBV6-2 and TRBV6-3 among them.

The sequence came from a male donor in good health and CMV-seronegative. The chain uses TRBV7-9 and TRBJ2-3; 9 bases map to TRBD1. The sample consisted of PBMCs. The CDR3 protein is CASSFWTGENTDTQYF. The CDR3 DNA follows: TGTGCCAGCAGCTTCTGGACAGGGGAAAACACAGATACGCAGTATTTT.